These T cell receptor beta chains were read from a single sample in a study of regulatory T cells in long-lasting Graves disease. TCRdb ran MiXCR on the multiplex PCR reads and lists one entry per CDR3 protein. The sample lists around 420,000 distinct CDR3 sequences, around 15% occurring once. The specimen comprised peripheral blood mononuclear cells (PBMCs), sampled at new diagnosis, from a patient treated with antithyroid drugs. These receptors were collected from a female donor with Graves disease. CDR3s leave out the opening cysteine and the closing phenylalanine or tryptophan.

>TRBJ1-1|TRBV2
AGSEGRNTEAF
>TRBJ1-3|TRBV4-1
ASSQRKTGQVAGNTIY
>TRBJ2-2|TRBV19
ASRLRQSSWELF
>TRBJ2-1|TRBV7-3
ASSIDRESGNEQF
>TRBJ1-2|TRBV9
ASSASSTAYGYT
>TRBJ2-3|TRBV9
ASSLLMGADTQY
>TRBJ1-1|TRBV3-1
ASSQEGRRVNTEAF
>TRBJ1-2|TRBV5-5
ASSFTRGLWGYT
>TRBJ2-3|TRBV20-1
SAQGPGLRDTQY
>TRBJ2-7|TRBV25-1
ASSEYSRQDSYEQY
>TRBJ2-2|TRBV7-3
ASSPLARGTGELF
>TRBJ2-3|TRBV5-1
ASSLGDRGITDTQY
>TRBJ2-3|TRBV24-1
ATSDYHGTGGTDTQY
>TRBJ1-3|TRBV12-5
ASGFRGAGNTIY
>TRBJ1-1|TRBV12-5
ASGFQAAEAF
>TRBJ2-2|TRBV2
ASSVVGGAGELF
>TRBJ2-1|TRBV3-1
ASRETSGRDEQF
>TRBJ2-2|TRBV13
ASSLGSGHSNTGELF
>TRBJ2-1|TRBV6-2/TRBV6-3
ASSYFSGVSTNNEQF
>TRBJ2-3|TRBV24-1
ATSAGDTQY
>TRBJ2-1|TRBV27
ASSWAREQF
>TRBJ2-7|TRBV4-2
ASSQEGLARHEQY
>TRBJ2-2|TRBV5-1
ASSLGLAAYFPVTGELF
>TRBJ2-7|TRBV7-2
ASRKTGGLGEQY
>TRBJ2-5|TRBV7-6
ASSSSRTSGVQETQY
>TRBJ2-1|TRBV6-1
ASSQVEPSEQF